Listed here is a single T cell receptor (beta chain). The data originate from a study of T cell changes during pregnancy in multiple sclerosis. The data were produced by immunoSEQ multiplex PCR, yet TCRdb's version contains in-frame clones alone and is incomplete. The data show approximately 130,000 clones, under 95% seen once. This sequence originates from a female donor with multiple sclerosis, enrolled in a pregnancy study. The specimen was peripheral blood, collected before pregnancy.

The CDR3 is CASSLIAAGTGELFF. As DNA, the CDR3 is TGTGCCAGTAGCCTAATAGCTGCAGGGACCGGGGAGCTGTTTTTT. The V gene is TRBV19, the J gene TRBJ2-2; possibly TRBD1 for D (5 bases). Trimming removed 6 bases at V and 5 bases at J, with 16 bases between. Germline assignment: CDR1 LNHDA and CDR2 SQIVND (reference sequence). The CDR3 runs 15 residues.